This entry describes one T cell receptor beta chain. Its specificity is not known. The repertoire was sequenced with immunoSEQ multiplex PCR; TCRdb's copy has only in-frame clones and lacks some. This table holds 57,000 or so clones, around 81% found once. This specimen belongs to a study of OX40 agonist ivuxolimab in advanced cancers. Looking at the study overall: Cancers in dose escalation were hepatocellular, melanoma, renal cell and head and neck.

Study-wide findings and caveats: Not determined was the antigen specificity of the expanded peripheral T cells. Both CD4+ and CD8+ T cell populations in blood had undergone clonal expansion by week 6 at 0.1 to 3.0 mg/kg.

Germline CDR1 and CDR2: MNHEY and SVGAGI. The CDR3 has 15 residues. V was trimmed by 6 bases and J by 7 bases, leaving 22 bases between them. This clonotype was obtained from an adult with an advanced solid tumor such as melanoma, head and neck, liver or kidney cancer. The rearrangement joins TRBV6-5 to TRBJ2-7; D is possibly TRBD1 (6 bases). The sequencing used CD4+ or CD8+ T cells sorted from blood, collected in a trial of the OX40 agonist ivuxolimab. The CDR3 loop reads CASSPTGRTAYEQYF. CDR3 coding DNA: TGTGCCAGCAGCCCGACAGGCAGGACGGCTTATGAGCAGTACTTC.